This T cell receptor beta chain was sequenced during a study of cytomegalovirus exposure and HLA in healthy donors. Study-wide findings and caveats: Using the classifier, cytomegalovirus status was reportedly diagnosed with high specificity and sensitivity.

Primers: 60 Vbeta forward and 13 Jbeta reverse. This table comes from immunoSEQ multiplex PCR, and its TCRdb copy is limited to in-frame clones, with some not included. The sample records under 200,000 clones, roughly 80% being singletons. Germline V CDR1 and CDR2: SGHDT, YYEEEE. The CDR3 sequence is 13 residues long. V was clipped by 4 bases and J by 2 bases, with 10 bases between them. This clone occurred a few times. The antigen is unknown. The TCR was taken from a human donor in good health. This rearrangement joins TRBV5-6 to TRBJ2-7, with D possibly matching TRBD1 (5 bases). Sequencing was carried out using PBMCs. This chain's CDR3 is CASSPTATYEQYF. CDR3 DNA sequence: TGTGCCAGCAGCCCGACAGCAACCTACGAGCAGTACTTC.